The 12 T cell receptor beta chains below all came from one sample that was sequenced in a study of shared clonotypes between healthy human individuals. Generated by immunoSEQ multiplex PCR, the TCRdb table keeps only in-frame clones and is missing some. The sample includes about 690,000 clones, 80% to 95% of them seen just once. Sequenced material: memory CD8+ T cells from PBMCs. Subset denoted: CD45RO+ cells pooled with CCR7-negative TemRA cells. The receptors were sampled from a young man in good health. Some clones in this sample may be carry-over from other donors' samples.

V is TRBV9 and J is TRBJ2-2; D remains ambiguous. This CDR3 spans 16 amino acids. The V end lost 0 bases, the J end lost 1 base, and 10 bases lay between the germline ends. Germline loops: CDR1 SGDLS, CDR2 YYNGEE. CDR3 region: CASSVGRPGNTGELFF. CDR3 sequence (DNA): TGTGCCAGCAGCGTAGGTCGGCCGGGGAACACCGGGGAGCTGTTTTTT. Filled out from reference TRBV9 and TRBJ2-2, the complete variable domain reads DSGVTQTPKHLITATGQRVTLRCSPRSGDLSVYWYQQSLDQGLQFLIQYYNGEERAKGNILERFSAQQFPDLHSELNLSSLELGDSALYFCASSVGRPGNTGELFFGEGSRLTVL.

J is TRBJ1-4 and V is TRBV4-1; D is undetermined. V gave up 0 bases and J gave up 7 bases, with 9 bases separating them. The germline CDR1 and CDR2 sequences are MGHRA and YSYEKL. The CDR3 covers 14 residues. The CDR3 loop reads CASSQEGPSEKLFF. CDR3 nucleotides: TGCGCCAGCAGCCAAGAAGGCCCGAGTGAAAAACTGTTTTTT.

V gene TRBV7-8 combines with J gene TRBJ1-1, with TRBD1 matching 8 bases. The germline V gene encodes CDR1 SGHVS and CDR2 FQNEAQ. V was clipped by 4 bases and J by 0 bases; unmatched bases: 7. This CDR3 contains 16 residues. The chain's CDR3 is CASSWDGTGLNTEAFF. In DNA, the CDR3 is TGTGCCAGCAGCTGGGACGGGACAGGATTGAACACTGAAGCTTTCTTT.

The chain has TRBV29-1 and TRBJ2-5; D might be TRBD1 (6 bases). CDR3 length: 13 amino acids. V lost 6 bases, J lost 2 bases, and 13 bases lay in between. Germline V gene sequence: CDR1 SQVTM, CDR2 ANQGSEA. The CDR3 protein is CSVLLDSQETQYF. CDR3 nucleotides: TGCAGCGTCCTTTTGGACAGTCAAGAGACCCAGTACTTC.

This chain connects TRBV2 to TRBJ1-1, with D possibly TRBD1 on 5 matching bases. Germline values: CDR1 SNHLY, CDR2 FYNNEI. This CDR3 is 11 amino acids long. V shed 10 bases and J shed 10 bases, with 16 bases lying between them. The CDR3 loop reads CATRVQGLAFF. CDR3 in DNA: TGTGCCACCAGGGTTCAGGGCTTAGCTTTCTTT.

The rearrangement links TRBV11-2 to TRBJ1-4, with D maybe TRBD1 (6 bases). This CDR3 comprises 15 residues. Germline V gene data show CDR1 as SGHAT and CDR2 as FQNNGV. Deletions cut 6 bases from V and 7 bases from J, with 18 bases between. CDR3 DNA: TGTGCCAGCAGATGGAGGGGGATTATAGGTGAAAAACTGTTTTTT. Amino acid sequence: CASRWRGIIGEKLFF. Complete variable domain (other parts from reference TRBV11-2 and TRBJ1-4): EAGVAQSPRYKIIEKRQSVAFWCNPISGHATLYWYQQILGQGPKLLIQFQNNGVVDDSQLPKDRFSAERLKGVDSTLKIQPAKLEDSAVYLCASRWRGIIGEKLFFGSGTQLSVL.

The CDR3 DNA sequence: TGTGCCAGCACCGCGTCGGCGGGAGAGGTCTACAATGAGCAGTTCTTC. Its protein is CASTASAGEVYNEQFF. The V call is TRBV27, the J call TRBJ2-1; TRBD2 matches 7 bases. The CDR3 consists of 16 residues. The junction had 12 bases not matched to a gene; V was cut back by 7 bases and J by 3 bases. Germline V gives CDR1 MNHEY, CDR2 SMNVEV (reference sequence).

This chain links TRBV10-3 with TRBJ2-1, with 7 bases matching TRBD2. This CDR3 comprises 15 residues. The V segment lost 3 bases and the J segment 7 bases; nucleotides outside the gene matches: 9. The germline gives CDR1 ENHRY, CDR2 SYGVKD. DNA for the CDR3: TGTGCCATCAGTGAACCTAGCGGATTTTGGAATGAGCAGTTCTTC. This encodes CAISEPSGFWNEQFF.

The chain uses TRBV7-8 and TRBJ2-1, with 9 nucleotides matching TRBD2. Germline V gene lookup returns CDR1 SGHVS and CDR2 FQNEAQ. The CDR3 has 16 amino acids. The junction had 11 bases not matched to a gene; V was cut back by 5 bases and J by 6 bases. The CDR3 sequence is CASSQDWREGSNEQFF. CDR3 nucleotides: TGTGCCAGCAGCCAGGATTGGCGGGAGGGGTCCAATGAGCAGTTCTTC.

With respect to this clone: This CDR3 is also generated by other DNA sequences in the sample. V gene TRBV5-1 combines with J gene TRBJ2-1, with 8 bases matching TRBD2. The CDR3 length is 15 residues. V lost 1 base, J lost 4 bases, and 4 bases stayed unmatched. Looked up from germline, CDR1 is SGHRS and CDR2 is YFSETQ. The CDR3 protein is CASSLTSGTYNEQFF. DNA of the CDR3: TGCGCCAGCAGCTTGACTAGCGGAACTTACAATGAGCAGTTCTTC.

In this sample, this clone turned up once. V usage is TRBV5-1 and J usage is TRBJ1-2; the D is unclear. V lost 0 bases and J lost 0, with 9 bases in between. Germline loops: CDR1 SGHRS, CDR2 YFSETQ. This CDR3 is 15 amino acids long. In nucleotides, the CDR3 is TGCGCCAGCAGCTTGGATTGGCCCGCTAACTATGGCTACACCTTC. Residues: CASSLDWPANYGYTF.

The CDR3, as DNA: TGTGCCAGCAGCCTGGAACTATATGGGACAGATACGCAGTATTTT. Its protein product is CASSLELYGTDTQYF. The rearrangement joins TRBV7-8 to TRBJ2-3; D not certain. The ends were cut back, 5 bases at V and 3 bases at J, with 15 bases in the middle. The CDR3 sequence is 15 residues long. Germline assignment: CDR1 SGHVS and CDR2 FQNEAQ.